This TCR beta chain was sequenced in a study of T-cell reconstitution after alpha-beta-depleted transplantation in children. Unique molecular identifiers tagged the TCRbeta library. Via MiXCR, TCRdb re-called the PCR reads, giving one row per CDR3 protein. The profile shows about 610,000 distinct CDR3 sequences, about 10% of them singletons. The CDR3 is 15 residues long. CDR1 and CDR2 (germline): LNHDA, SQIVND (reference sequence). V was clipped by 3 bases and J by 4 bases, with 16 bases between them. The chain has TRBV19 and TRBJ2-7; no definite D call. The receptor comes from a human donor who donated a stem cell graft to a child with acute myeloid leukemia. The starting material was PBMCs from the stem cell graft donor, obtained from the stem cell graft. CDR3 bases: TGTGCCAGTAGTATCGCGGAAGGGATAAGGTACGAGCAGTACTTC. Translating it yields CASSIAEGIRYEQYF.